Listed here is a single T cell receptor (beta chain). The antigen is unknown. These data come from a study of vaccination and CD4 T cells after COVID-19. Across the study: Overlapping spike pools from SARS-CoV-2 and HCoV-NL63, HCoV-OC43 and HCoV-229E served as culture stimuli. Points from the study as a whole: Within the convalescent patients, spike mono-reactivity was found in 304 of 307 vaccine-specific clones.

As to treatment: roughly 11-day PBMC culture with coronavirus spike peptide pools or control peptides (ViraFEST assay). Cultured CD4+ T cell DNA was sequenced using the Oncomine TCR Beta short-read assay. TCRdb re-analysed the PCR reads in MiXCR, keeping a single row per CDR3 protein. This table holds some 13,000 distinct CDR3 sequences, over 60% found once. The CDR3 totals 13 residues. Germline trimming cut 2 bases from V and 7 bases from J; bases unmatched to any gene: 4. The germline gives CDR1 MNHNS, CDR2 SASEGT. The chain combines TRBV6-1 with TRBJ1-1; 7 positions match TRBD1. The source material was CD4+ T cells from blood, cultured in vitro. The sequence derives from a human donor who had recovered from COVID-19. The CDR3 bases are TGTGCCAGCAGTGAACACAGGGGAGTTGAAGCTTTCTTT. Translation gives CASSEHRGVEAFF.